This TCR beta chain is from a study of control samples from healthy donors and cancer patients. From germline, CDR1 is MNHEY and CDR2 SMNVEV (reference sequence). Trimming stripped 0 bases from V and 0 bases from J, with 8 bases between. The CDR3 consists of 16 residues. Only in-frame clones appear in the TCRdb table, and some are missing; sequencing was by immunoSEQ multiplex PCR. Among roughly 150,000 clones listed, roughly 90% were seen once. The TCR comes from a man aged 30-40 years in good health. The chain has TRBV27 and TRBJ2-2, with D tentatively TRBD1 (5 bases). The sequencing sample was made of blood. The CDR3 here is CASSLSRQSNTGELFF. CDR3 nucleotides: TGTGCCAGCAGTTTATCGAGACAGTCGAACACCGGGGAGCTGTTTTTT.